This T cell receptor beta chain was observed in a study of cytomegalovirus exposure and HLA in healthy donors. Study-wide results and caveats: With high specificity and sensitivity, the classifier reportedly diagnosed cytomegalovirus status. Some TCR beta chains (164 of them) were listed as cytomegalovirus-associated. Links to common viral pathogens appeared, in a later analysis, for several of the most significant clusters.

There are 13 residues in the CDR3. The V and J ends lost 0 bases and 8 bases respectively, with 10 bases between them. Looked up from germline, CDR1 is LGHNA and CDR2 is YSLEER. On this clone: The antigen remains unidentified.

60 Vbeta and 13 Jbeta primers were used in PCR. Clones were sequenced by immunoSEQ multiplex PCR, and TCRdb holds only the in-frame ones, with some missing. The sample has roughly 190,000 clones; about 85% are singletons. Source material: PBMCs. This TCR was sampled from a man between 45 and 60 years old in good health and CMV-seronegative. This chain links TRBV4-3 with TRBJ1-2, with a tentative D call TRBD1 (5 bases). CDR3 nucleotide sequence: TGCGCCAGCAGCCAAGAAAGGGGCCTAGGCTACACCTTC. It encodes CASSQERGLGYTF.